This TCR beta chain is from a study of CD8 T cells in ankylosing spondylitis. This clonotype was recorded a few times. Its antigen remains unknown. The junction and the germline gene differ at one end; a read error may be behind it. Regarding the study as a whole: Disease-linked clones had a CD8+ phenotype and relatively low frequency in peripheral blood. Ankylosing spondylitis blood appeared to carry a characteristic TCR beta motif of several highly homologous variants.

By quantitative 5'-RACE with molecular barcodes, the TCR beta libraries were made. TCRdb fed the 5' RACE reads into MiXCR, producing one record per CDR3 protein. The table has about 350,000 distinct CDR3 sequences, approximately 22% seen once. The specimen sequenced was blood, either unsorted or a sorted T cell fraction (not recorded which). The sequence came from a male donor with ankylosing spondylitis or in good health (not recorded which).

The CDR3 region has the DNA TGTGCCAGCAGCTTATGGGAGTGGGACACAGGGTACTTC. The encoded protein is CASSLWEWDTGYF. The chain recombines TRBV11-2 with TRBJ2-1; D might be TRBD1 (6 bases). Germline loops: CDR1 SGHAT, CDR2 FQNNGV. The CDR3 is made up of 13 amino acids.